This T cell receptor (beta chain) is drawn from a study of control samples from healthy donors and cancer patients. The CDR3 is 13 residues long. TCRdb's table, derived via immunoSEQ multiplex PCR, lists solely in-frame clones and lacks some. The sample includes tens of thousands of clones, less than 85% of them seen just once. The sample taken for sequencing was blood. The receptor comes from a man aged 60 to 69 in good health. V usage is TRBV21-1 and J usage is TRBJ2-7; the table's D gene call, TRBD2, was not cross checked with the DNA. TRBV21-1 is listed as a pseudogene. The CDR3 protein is CANLRADPYEQYF. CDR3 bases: TGTGCCAACTTGCGGGCGGACCCCTACGAGCAGTACTTC.